The 29 T cell receptor beta chains reported below all come from one sample, sequenced in a study of blood T cell repertoires in COVID-19. Clones were read by immunoSEQ multiplex PCR, and TCRdb kept only the in-frame ones, dropping some. The sample carries just over 650,000 clones, 80% to 90% recorded once. Specimen: peripheral blood. These receptors all stem from a woman aged 18-29 years with acute or convalescent COVID-19.

The rearrangement uses TRBV10-3 and TRBJ1-5; weak D call: TRBD1 (6 bases). V gave up 6 bases and J gave up 2 bases, with 14 bases separating them. The germline CDR1 and CDR2 sequences are ENHRY and SYGVKD. This CDR3 is built from 15 residues. The CDR3: CAISSGAGGNQPQHF. The CDR3 coding sequence is TGTGCCATCAGCTCCGGGGCAGGGGGCAATCAGCCCCAGCATTTT.

The chain uses TRBV5-1 and TRBJ2-3; 8 bases are shared with TRBD1. From germline, CDR1 is SGHRS and CDR2 YFSETQ. The CDR3 runs 15 residues. V dropped 4 bases and J dropped 2; count of bases not matched to a gene: 6. In DNA form, the CDR3 reads TGCGCCAGCAGCCTGGGACAGGTGATCACAGATACGCAGTATTTT. It yields the protein CASSLGQVITDTQYF. Supplemented by reference TRBV5-1 and TRBJ2-3, the full variable domain reads KAGVTQTPRYLIKTRGQQVTLSCSPISGHRSVSWYQQTPGQGLQFLFEYFSETQRNKGNFPGRFSGRQFSNSRSEMNVSTLELGDSALYLCASSLGQVITDTQYFGPGTRLTVL.

V is TRBV12-3 or TRBV12-4 and J is TRBJ2-1; D might be TRBD2 (5 bases). The CDR3 totals 13 residues. V was cut by 0 bases and J by 10 bases, with 10 bases left in between. CDR3 protein: CASSLAETGEQFF. The CDR3 DNA reads TGTGCCAGCAGTTTAGCGGAAACGGGGGAGCAGTTCTTC.

This clone is a singleton in its sample. The genes are TRBV9 and TRBJ2-7; no clear D. This CDR3 is 13 amino acids long. V was trimmed by 2 bases and J by 6 bases, leaving 12 bases between them. The germline V gene encodes CDR1 SGDLS and CDR2 YYNGEE. CDR3 region: CASSVFEAAEQYF. DNA of the CDR3: TGTGCCAGCAGCGTTTTCGAAGCTGCCGAGCAGTACTTC. Complete variable domain (other parts from reference TRBV9 and TRBJ2-7): DSGVTQTPKHLITATGQRVTLRCSPRSGDLSVYWYQQSLDQGLQFLIQYYNGEERAKGNILERFSAQQFPDLHSELNLSSLELGDSALYFCASSVFEAAEQYFGPGTRLTVT.

The chain uses TRBV7-6 and TRBJ2-5, with 10 bases identical to TRBD1. V gave up 3 bases and J gave up 5 bases; unmatched junction bases: 6. There are 15 residues in the CDR3. Per germline, CDR1 SGHVS and CDR2 FNYEAQ. The CDR3 loop reads CASSFRDRGWETQYF. The CDR3 region has the DNA TGTGCCAGCAGCTTCCGGGACAGGGGATGGGAGACCCAGTACTTC.

V gene TRBV27 combines with J gene TRBJ2-7; a weak D match, TRBD2 (5 bases). CDR1 MNHEY and CDR2 SMNVEV come from the germline V gene (reference sequence). The CDR3 runs to 15 residues. Trimming pared 0 bases from V and 2 bases from J, leaving 11 bases between. The CDR3 DNA reads TGTGCCAGCAGTTTATCGGGGAGTCGGACCTACGAGCAGTACTTC. This encodes CASSLSGSRTYEQYF.

V gene TRBV14 combines with J gene TRBJ1-1; D ambiguous. The CDR3 is made up of 14 amino acids. CDR1 is SGHDN, CDR2 FVKESK, per germline. V was trimmed by 3 bases and J by 2 bases, leaving 10 bases between them. The CDR3 region is CASSHHYSNTEAFF. The DNA for the CDR3 is TGTGCCAGCAGCCACCATTACAGTAACACTGAAGCTTTCTTT. Looking up the rest from reference TRBV14 and TRBJ1-1 gives the full variable domain: EAGVTQFPSHSVIEKGQTVTLRCDPISGHDNLYWYRRVMGKEIKFLLHFVKESKQDESGMPNNRFLAERTGGTYSTLKVQPAELEDSGVYFCASSHHYSNTEAFFGQGTRLTVV.

The chain carries TRBV4-1 and TRBJ1-5; 10 bases map to TRBD1. Trimming cost V 1 base and J 7 bases; bases outside gene matches: 7. Germline V gene sequence: CDR1 MGHRA, CDR2 YSYEKL. There are 16 residues in the CDR3. The CDR3 protein is CASSQGRQGARQPQHF. Written as DNA, the CDR3 is TGCGCCAGCAGCCAAGGTAGACAGGGGGCAAGACAGCCCCAGCATTTT.

V usage is TRBV6-2 or TRBV6-3 and J usage is TRBJ1-2, with D tentatively TRBD1 (5 bases). Per germline, CDR1 MNHEY and CDR2 SVGEGT. V gave up 3 bases and J gave up 6 bases, with 11 bases separating them. This CDR3 spans 13 amino acids. The CDR3 is CASSYLRGNGYTF. The CDR3 DNA is TGTGCCAGCAGTTATTTGCGGGGGAATGGCTACACCTTC.

This rearrangement joins TRBV14 to TRBJ1-1; D remains unclear. This CDR3 has 13 amino acids. The germline V and J ends were trimmed by 2 bases and 10 bases, with 14 bases remaining between them. CDR1 is SGHDN, CDR2 FVKESK, per germline. Here the CDR3 reads CASSQYVGEGAFF. As DNA, the CDR3 is TGTGCCAGCAGCCAATACGTGGGAGAGGGAGCTTTCTTT.

The chain employs TRBV3-1 (or the pseudogene TRBV3-2) and TRBJ2-7; no clear D. CDR3 size: 14 residues. V lost 4 bases to trimming and J lost 2 bases, with 12 bases between them. CDR1 and CDR2 from the germline V gene are LGHDT and YNNKEL (reference sequence). CDR3 nucleotides: TGTGCCAGCAGCCCCCCGAGGCCCACCTACGAGCAGTACTTC. Translation: CASSPPRPTYEQYF.

This chain joins TRBV5-1 and TRBJ2-1; D unclear. In germline, CDR1 is SGHRS, CDR2 YFSETQ. The V end lost 3 bases, the J end lost 3 bases, and 13 bases lay between the germline ends. This CDR3 has 15 amino acids. CDR3 DNA sequence: TGCGCCAGCAGCTCCCGGATTACGGGCTACAATGAGCAGTTCTTC. This gives the protein CASSSRITGYNEQFF.

There are a few counts of this clone. The chain is built from TRBV3-1 (or the pseudogene TRBV3-2) and TRBJ1-2, with D tentatively TRBD1 (6 bases). The ends were cut back, 1 base at V and 2 bases at J, with 11 bases in the middle. The CDR3 has 15 residues. Germline V gene lookup returns CDR1 LGHDT and CDR2 YNNKEL (reference sequence). The CDR3 reads CASSQVTGWNYGYTF. The CDR3 bases are TGTGCCAGCAGCCAAGTAACAGGGTGGAACTATGGCTACACCTTC.

The rearrangement joins TRBV21-1 to TRBJ2-2; the table assigns TRBD2, which was not confirmed against the DNA. TRBV21-1 is flagged as a pseudogene. The CDR3 has 20 residues. CDR3 bases: TGTGCCAGCAGCTATCCCCTTTTGACTTACAAAACCGCCGAGACCGGGGAGCTGTTTTTT. It is translated as CASSYPLLTYKTAETGELFF.

The chain couples TRBV19 to TRBJ2-7; 10 bases map to TRBD1. Germline CDR1 reads LNHDA; CDR2 reads SQIVND (reference sequence). The CDR3 covers 15 residues. Germline trimming cut 7 bases from V and 2 bases from J; bases unmatched to any gene: 8. Here the CDR3 DNA reads TGTGCCAGTAAGGGGCGGGACAGGGGCCCCTACGAGCAGTACTTC. This codes for CASKGRDRGPYEQYF.

The genes are TRBV5-1 and TRBJ2-5; D is ambiguous. This CDR3 has 15 residues. Germline V gene sequence: CDR1 SGHRS, CDR2 YFSETQ. The V gene lost 1 base and the J gene lost 5 bases, with 15 bases spanning the gap. The CDR3 DNA is TGCGCCAGCAGCTTGTCGTCGGCCGGGTCTGAGACCCAGTACTTC. It translates to CASSLSSAGSETQYF.

This rearrangement joins TRBV5-1 to TRBJ2-3, with TRBD1 as a possible D gene (5 bases). V dropped 5 bases and J dropped 6 bases, with 13 bases sitting between them. This CDR3 spans 13 amino acids. The germline CDR1 and CDR2 sequences are SGHRS and YFSETQ. The CDR3 sequence is CASRDTPRDTQYF. The DNA for the CDR3 is TGCGCCAGCAGGGACACCCCTCGGGATACGCAGTATTTT.

This chain connects TRBV7-2 to TRBJ1-1; no firm D call. V lost 4 bases and J 8 bases, leaving 17 bases between the germline ends. The CDR3 consists of 14 residues. Germline CDR1 reads SGHTA; CDR2 reads FQGNSA. In DNA form, the CDR3 reads TGTGCCAGCAGCTCCGCCCAGTTCATGCTCGAAGCTTTCTTT. This gives the protein CASSSAQFMLEAFF.

The DNA for the CDR3 is TGTGCCAGCAGCGGATTTGACAGGGAGGTCGGGGAGCTGTTTTTT. Residues: CASSGFDREVGELFF. This sequence joins TRBV5-6 and TRBJ2-2, with D possibly matching TRBD1 (7 bases). Germline assignment: CDR1 SGHDT and CDR2 YYEEEE. V lost 4 bases and J lost 7, with 17 bases in between. The CDR3 is 15 residues long.

The V call is TRBV12-3 or TRBV12-4, the J call TRBJ2-4, with D tentatively TRBD2 (6 bases). Deletions cut 3 bases from V and 15 bases from J, with 12 bases between. The CDR3 contains 11 residues. DNA of the CDR3: TGTGCCAGCAGTTTCTGGGGGGTACGGTACTTC. This codes for CASSFWGVRYF.

This clone occurred a few times. The chain is built from TRBV7-8 and TRBJ1-5; 7 bases are a match to TRBD1. The length of the CDR3 is 16 residues. The J segment lost 6 bases and the V segment lost 4 bases, leaving 12 bases of the junction unmatched. CDR1 and CDR2 (germline): SGHVS, FQNEAQ. The DNA for the CDR3 is TGTGCCAGCAGCTCATCAGGAGTCCAGGGGGGTCAGCCCCAGCATTTT. It codes for CASSSSGVQGGQPQHF.

The V call is TRBV5-4, the J call TRBJ1-2; 9 nucleotides line up with TRBD1. This CDR3 contains 14 residues. CDR1 is SGHNT, CDR2 YYREEE, per germline (reference sequence). V gave up 4 bases and J gave up 4 bases; unmatched junction bases: 5. The CDR3 nucleotides read TGTGCCAGCAGCCGGACAGGGGCAGGCTATGGCTACACCTTC. Its protein product is CASSRTGAGYGYTF.

V and J are TRBV7-2 and TRBJ1-2; 9 bases are a match to TRBD1. The CDR3 loop spans 15 amino acids. V gave up 3 bases and J gave up 7 bases; unmatched junction bases: 9. In germline, CDR1 is SGHTA, CDR2 FQGNSA. CDR3 sequence: CASSLLPGTGSGYTF. The CDR3 nucleotides read TGTGCCAGCAGCTTGTTACCCGGGACAGGGAGTGGCTACACCTTC. Full variable domain (missing parts from reference TRBV7-2 and TRBJ1-2): GAGVSQSPSNKVTEKGKDVELRCDPISGHTALYWYRQSLGQGLEFLIYFQGNSAPDKSGLPSDRFSAERTGGSVSTLTIQRTQQEDSAVYLCASSLLPGTGSGYTFGSGTRLTVV.

The rearrangement joins TRBV6-5 to TRBJ1-1; 9 positions match TRBD1. V lost 5 bases to trimming and J lost 5 bases; unmatched junction nucleotides: 6. The germline gives CDR1 MNHEY, CDR2 SVGAGI. The length of the CDR3 is 14 residues. CDR3 amino acids: CASSLGTGWTEAFF. DNA for the CDR3: TGTGCCAGCAGTCTCGGGACAGGGTGGACTGAAGCTTTCTTT.

The chain uses TRBV10-3 and TRBJ2-1, with TRBD1 identical over 8 bases. Germline values: CDR1 ENHRY, CDR2 SYGVKD. The CDR3 sequence is 17 residues long. V lost 0 bases and J lost 3; bases outside the gene matches: 7. Here the CDR3 reads CAISESPRTGLYNEQFF. The CDR3 DNA follows: TGTGCCATCAGTGAGTCCCCTCGGACAGGGCTCTACAATGAGCAGTTCTTC.

The rearrangement joins TRBV28 to TRBJ1-2; D perhaps matches TRBD1 (5 bases). V was shortened by 5 bases and J by 6 bases, with 10 bases between the two germline ends. There are 12 residues in the CDR3. Germline CDR1 MDHEN, CDR2 SYDVKM. This CDR3 is CASSRQGNGYTF. In DNA form, the CDR3 reads TGTGCCAGCAGTCGCCAGGGTAATGGCTACACCTTC.

This rearrangement joins TRBV5-1 to TRBJ1-1; 9 bases are shared with TRBD1. Germline CDR1 SGHRS, CDR2 YFSETQ. This CDR3 has 19 amino acids. The J segment lost 0 bases and the V segment lost 3 bases, leaving 15 bases of the junction unmatched. The CDR3 is CASSYGVVPGTGLNTEAFF. The DNA for the CDR3 is TGCGCCAGCAGCTATGGAGTGGTACCCGGGACAGGGTTGAACACTGAAGCTTTCTTT.

V gene TRBV12-3 or TRBV12-4 combines with J gene TRBJ2-7; the D gene is possibly TRBD1 (5 bases). V was trimmed by 2 bases and J by 4 bases, leaving 9 bases between them. This CDR3 is 13 amino acids long. The CDR3 sequence is CASSLSGLYEQYF. CDR3 in DNA: TGTGCCAGCAGTTTATCAGGGCTATACGAGCAGTACTTC.

J is TRBJ1-2 and V is TRBV11-2, with a possible D match to TRBD1 (6 bases). The V gene's germline CDR1 is SGHAT and CDR2 FQNNGV. The CDR3 contains 17 residues. V was cut by 4 bases and J by 4 bases, with 22 bases left in between. CDR3 sequence (DNA): TGTGCCAGCAGCTCGCTTAGGGAAACAGGGCGCTCCTATGGCTACACCTTC. Translation: CASSSLRETGRSYGYTF.